This TCR beta chain was observed in a study of T cell responses to AZD1222 COVID-19 vaccine. General observations from the study: Females made up more of the donors, who were largely white British, and clonal diversity may have come out too low. Spike was spanned by vaccine-associated CD4 TCRs, with dominance at 160-218 and 743-854. Spike-specific TCR breadth and depth went up after people got two AZD1222 doses.

Trimming at V came to 3 bases and at J to 4 bases, leaving 4 bases not matched to a gene. The germline CDR1 and CDR2 sequences are KGHSH and LQKENI. The CDR3 runs to 15 residues. TCRdb's table, derived via immunoSEQ multiplex PCR, lists solely in-frame clones and lacks some. The sample consists of 110,000 to 150,000 clones, roughly 88% of them appearing once. A note on this clone: Its antigen remains unidentified.

The chain combines TRBV18 with TRBJ1-5; TRBD1 matches at 9 bases. The input for sequencing was peripheral blood, taken on day 0 of AZD1222 vaccination. The clonotype comes from an adult in good health. CDR3 nucleotides: TGTGCCAGCTCACCGGGACAGGGAATTAATCAGCCCCAGCATTTT. Amino acids: CASSPGQGINQPQHF.